This paragraph covers one T cell receptor beta chain sequence. The antigen remains unidentified. These data are taken from a study of cytomegalovirus exposure and HLA in healthy donors. The CDR3 is made up of 17 amino acids. Germline V gives CDR1 MNHEY, CDR2 SMNVEV (reference sequence). V was clipped by 0 bases and J by 4 bases; unmatched bases: 11. Broader study findings: The study designated 150 or so TCR beta chains cytomegalovirus-associated. A likely sequencing artifact accounted for one observed cluster of highly shared sequence variants.

With 60 Vbeta and 13 Jbeta primers, the PCR was carried out. Sequenced by immunoSEQ multiplex PCR; TCRdb stores in-frame clones only, minus some. Of around 180,000 clones listed, 70% to 90% are singletons. Sequenced sample: PBMCs. V usage is TRBV27 and J usage is TRBJ1-2; TRBD1 matches at 7 bases. This sequence originates from a girl aged 10 to 17 in good health and CMV-seropositive. CDR3 DNA sequence: TGTGCCAGCAGTTTATCCGCCGCTAAGGGGGCCTTCTATGGCTACACCTTC. Amino acids: CASSLSAAKGAFYGYTF.